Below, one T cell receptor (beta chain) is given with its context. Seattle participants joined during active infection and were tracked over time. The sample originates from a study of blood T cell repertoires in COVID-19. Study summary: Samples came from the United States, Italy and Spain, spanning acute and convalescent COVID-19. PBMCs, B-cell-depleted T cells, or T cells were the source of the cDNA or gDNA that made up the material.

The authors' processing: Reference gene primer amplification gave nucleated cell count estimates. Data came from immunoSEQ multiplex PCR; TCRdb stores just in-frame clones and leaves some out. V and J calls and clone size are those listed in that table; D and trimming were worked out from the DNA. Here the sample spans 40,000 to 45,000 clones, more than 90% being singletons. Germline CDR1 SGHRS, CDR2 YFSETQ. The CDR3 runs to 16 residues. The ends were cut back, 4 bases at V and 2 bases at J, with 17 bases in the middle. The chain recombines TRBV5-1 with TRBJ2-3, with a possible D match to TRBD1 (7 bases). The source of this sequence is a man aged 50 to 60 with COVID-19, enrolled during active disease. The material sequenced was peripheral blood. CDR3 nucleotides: TGCGCCAGCAGCCCCCAGGGGGACTTGCCCACAGATACGCAGTATTTT. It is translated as CASSPQGDLPTDTQYF. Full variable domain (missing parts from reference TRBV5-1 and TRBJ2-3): KAGVTQTPRYLIKTRGQQVTLSCSPISGHRSVSWYQQTPGQGLQFLFEYFSETQRNKGNFPGRFSGRQFSNSRSEMNVSTLELGDSALYLCASSPQGDLPTDTQYFGPGTRLTVL.